A single T cell receptor beta chain is shown here with its context. These data belong to a study of blood T cell repertoires in COVID-19. The wider study: COVID-19 samples collected from the United States, Italy and Spain covered acute and convalescent phases. The analysed material was cDNA or gDNA that came from T cells, B-cell-depleted T cells, or PBMCs.

Per the germline V gene, CDR1 is MDHEN and CDR2 is SYDVKM. Trimming stripped 5 bases from V and 0 bases from J, with 11 bases between. This CDR3 comprises 15 residues. Authors' methods: Estimation of nucleated cell counts was performed using reference gene primer amplification. TCRdb keeps only in-frame clones here, not all; method: immunoSEQ multiplex PCR. The DNA gave D and trimming, while V, J and clone size come from that table. The sample includes about 150,000 clones, around 88% of them seen just once. Material for sequencing was peripheral blood. The sequence was obtained from a human donor in a cohort sampled during active COVID-19. The chain employs TRBV28 and TRBJ2-4; D might be TRBD2 (5 bases). The CDR3 loop reads CASSPSGLAKNIQYF. In nucleotides, the CDR3 is TGTGCCAGCAGTCCGTCGGGATTAGCCAAAAACATTCAGTACTTC.